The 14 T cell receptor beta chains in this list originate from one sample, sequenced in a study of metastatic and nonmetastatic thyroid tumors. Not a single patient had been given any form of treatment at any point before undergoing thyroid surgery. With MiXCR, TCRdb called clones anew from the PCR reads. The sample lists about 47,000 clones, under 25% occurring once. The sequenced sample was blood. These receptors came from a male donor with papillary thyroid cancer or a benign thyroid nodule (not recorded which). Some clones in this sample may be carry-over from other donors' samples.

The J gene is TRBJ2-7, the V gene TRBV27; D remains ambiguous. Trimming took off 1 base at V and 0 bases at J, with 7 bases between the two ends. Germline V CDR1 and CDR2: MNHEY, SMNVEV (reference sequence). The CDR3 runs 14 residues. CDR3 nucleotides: TGTGCCAGCAGTTTATTTCAGACCTCCTACGAGCAGTACTTC. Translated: CASSLFQTSYEQYF.

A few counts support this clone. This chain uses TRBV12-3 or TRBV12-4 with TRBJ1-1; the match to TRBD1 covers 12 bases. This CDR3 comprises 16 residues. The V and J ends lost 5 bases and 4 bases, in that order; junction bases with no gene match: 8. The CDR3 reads CASSNRDRGHLTEAFF. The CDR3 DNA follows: TGTGCCAGCAGTAACCGGGACAGGGGGCATCTCACTGAAGCTTTCTTT.

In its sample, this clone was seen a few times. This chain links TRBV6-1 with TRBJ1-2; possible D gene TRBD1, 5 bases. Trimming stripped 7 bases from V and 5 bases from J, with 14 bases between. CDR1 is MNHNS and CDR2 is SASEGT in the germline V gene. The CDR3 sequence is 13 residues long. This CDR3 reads CASTLVTEYGYTF. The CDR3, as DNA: TGTGCCAGCACCCTCGTGACAGAGTATGGCTACACCTTC.

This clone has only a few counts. Here the CDR3 DNA reads TGTGCCAGCAGCTCGTCCCGGGACAGTGAGGGAAACACCATATATTTT. Translating it yields CASSSSRDSEGNTIYF. V gene TRBV5-6 combines with J gene TRBJ1-3; 7 nucleotides align to TRBD1. The J segment lost 4 bases and the V segment lost 3 bases, leaving 10 bases of the junction unmatched. The germline CDR1 and CDR2 sequences are SGHDT and YYEEEE. This CDR3 has 16 residues.

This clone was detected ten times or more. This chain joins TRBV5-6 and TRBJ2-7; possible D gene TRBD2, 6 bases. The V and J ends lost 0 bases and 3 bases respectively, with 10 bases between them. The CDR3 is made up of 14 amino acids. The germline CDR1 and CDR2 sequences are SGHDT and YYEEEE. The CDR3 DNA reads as TGTGCCAGCAGCTTGGGGCCAGCGGGCTACGAGCAGTACTTC. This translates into CASSLGPAGYEQYF.

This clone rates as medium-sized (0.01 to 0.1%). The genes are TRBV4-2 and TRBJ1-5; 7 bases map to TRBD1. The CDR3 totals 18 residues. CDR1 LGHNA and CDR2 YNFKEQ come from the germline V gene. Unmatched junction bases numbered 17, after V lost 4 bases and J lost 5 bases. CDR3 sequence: CASSPSSRQGRSYQPQHF. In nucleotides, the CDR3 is TGTGCCAGCAGCCCAAGTTCCAGACAGGGAAGATCTTATCAGCCCCAGCATTTT.

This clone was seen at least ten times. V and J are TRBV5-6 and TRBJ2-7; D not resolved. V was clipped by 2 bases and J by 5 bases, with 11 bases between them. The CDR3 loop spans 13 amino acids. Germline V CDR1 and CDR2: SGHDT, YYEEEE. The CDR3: CASSLTVWDEQYF. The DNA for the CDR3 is TGTGCCAGCAGCTTAACAGTTTGGGACGAGCAGTACTTC.

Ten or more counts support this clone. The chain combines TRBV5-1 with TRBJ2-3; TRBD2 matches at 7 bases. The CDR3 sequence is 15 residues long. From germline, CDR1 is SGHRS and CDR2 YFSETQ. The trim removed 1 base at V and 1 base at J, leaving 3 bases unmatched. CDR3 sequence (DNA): TGCGCCAGCAGCTTGAGTCGGGGGGGCACAGATACGCAGTATTTT. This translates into CASSLSRGGTDTQYF.

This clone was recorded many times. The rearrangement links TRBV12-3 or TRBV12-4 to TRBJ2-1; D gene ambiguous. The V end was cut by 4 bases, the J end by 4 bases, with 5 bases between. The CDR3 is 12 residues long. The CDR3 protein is CASSYIYNEQFF. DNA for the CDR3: TGTGCCAGCAGTTACATTTACAATGAGCAGTTCTTC.

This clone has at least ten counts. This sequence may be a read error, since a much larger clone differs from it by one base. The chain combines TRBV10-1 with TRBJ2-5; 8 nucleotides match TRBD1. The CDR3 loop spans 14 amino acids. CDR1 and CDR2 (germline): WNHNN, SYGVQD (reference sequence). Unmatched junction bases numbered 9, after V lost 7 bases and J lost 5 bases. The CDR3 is CASNGQGLEETQYF. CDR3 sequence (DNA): TGCGCCAGCAATGGACAGGGACTGGAGGAGACCCAGTACTTC.

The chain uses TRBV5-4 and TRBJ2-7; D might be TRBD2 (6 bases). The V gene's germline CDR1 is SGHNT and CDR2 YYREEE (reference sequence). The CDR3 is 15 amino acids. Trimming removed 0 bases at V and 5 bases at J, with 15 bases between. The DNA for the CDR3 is TGTGCCAGCAGCTTGGCGGGGGAGAAGAGCCACGAGCAGTACTTC. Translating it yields CASSLAGEKSHEQYF.

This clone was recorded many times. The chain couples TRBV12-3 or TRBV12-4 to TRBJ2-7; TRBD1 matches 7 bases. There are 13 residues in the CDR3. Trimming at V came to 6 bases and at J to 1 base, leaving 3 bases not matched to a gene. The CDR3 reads CASRQGPSYEQYF. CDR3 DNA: TGTGCCAGCAGACAGGGGCCATCCTACGAGCAGTACTTC.

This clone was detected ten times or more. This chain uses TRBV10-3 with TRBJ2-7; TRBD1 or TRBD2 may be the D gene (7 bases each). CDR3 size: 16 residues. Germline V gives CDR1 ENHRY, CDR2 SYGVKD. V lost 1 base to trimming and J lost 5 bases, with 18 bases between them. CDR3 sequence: CAISEFGGGGFHEQYF. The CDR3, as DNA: TGTGCCATCAGTGAGTTCGGGGGAGGGGGCTTTCACGAGCAGTACTTC.

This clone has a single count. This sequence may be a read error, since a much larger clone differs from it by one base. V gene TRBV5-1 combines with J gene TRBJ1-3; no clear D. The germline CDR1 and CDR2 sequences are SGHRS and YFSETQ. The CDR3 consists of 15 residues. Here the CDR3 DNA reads TGCTCCAGCGGCCGGGAGACATTCTCTGGAAACACCATATATTTT. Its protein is CSSGRETFSGNTIYF.